In its sample, the clone carrying this TCR beta chain was seen once. Method: immunoSEQ multiplex PCR; TCRdb's copy keeps in-frame clones and lacks some. The table has 55,000 to 65,000 clones, 80% to 85% seen once. The entry originates in a study of memory CD4+ T cells and cytomegalovirus serostatus. Single viable CD3+CD4+CD8-CD45RO+ cells were sorted as the memory CD4+ T cells. The length of the CDR3 is 14 residues. Germline values: CDR1 SQVTM, CDR2 ANQGSEA. V lost 1 base, J lost 3 bases, and 3 bases stayed unmatched. The chain is built from TRBV29-1 and TRBJ2-1; 7 positions match TRBD2. The sequence was collected from an adult in good health and CMV-seronegative. Sequencing was carried out using memory CD4+ T cells from blood. The CDR3 DNA reads TGCAGCGTTGAAGGCGGGACTATCTACAATGAGCAGTTCTTC. Translated: CSVEGGTIYNEQFF.